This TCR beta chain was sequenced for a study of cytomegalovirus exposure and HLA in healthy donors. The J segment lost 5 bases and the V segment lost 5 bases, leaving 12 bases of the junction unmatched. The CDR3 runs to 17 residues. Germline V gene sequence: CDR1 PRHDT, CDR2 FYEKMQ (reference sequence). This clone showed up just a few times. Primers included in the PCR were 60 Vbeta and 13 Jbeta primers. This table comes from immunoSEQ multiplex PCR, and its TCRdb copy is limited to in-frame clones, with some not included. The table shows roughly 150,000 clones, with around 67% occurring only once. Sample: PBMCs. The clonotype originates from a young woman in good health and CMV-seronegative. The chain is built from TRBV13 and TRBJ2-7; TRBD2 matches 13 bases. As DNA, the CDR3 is TGTGCCAGCAGCCTATCTACGACTAGCGGGGGGCTCAACGAGCAGTACTTC. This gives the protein CASSLSTTSGGLNEQYF.